Listed below are T cell receptor beta chains from one sample, sequenced in a study of identical twins. From the 5' RACE reads, TCRdb called clonotypes with MiXCR, one entry per CDR3 protein. The sample contains fewer than 900,000 distinct CDR3 sequences, around a sixth of which appear only once. The same specimen was also included in a second study, on T cells expressing NK-cell markers.

Sequencing was carried out using PBMCs. Source of these receptors: a woman aged 18-30 years in good health. Both conserved end residues are part of each CDR3. A D gene is named only where the DNA matches it firmly. Expanded clones are given a class, and other clones once, few, many or no size at all.

d_call,j_call,v_call,clone_size,cdr3_aa,cdr3_nt
TRBD1,TRBJ2-7,TRBV20-1,few,CSASADRVHNEQYF,TGCAGTGCTAGTGCGGACAGGGTTCACAACGAGCAGTACTTC
TRBD1,TRBJ2-7,TRBV5-1,.,CASSAGQGGGEQYF,TGCGCCAGCAGCGCCGGACAGGGCGGCGGCGAGCAGTACTTC
.,TRBJ2-1,TRBV6-6,few,CASSYDGSLGFF,TGTGCCAGCAGTTACGATGGATCTTTGGGGTTCTTC
.,TRBJ2-7,TRBV7-2,.,CASTRDLLSSYEQYF,TGTGCCAGCACTCGGGACCTCCTCAGCTCCTACGAGCAGTACTTC
.,TRBJ2-4,TRBV11-2,.,CASSYIAKNIQYF,TGTGCCAGCAGCTATATAGCCAAAAACATTCAGTACTTC
.,TRBJ1-2,TRBV12-3/TRBV12-4,few,CASSPQGVDGYTF,TGTGCCAGCAGCCCGCAGGGAGTTGATGGCTACACCTTC
.,TRBJ1-1,TRBV29-1,.,CSIKKPREAFF,TGCAGCATCAAAAAACCGAGAGAAGCTTTCTTT
TRBD2,TRBJ2-3,TRBV7-2,few,CASSLLLAAGTDTQYF,TGTGCCAGCAGCTTATTACTAGCGGCCGGCACAGATACGCAGTATTTT
.,TRBJ2-7,TRBV7-2,.,CASSEDTYEQYF,TGTGCCAGCAGCGAGGACACTTACGAGCAGTACTTC
.,TRBJ2-7,TRBV30,few,CAWSDTSYEQYF,TGTGCCTGGAGTGACACCTCCTACGAGCAGTACTTC
.,TRBJ1-1,TRBV5-1,few,CASSLSAVTNTEAFF,TGCGCCAGCAGCTTGTCGGCAGTAACGAACACTGAAGCTTTCTTT
TRBD2,TRBJ2-1,TRBV7-9,many,CASSPSGGRGNEQFF,TGTGCCAGCAGCCCTAGCGGGGGCCGTGGCAATGAGCAGTTCTTC
TRBD1,TRBJ2-1,TRBV5-1,.,CASTLTGSSYNEQFF,TGCGCCAGCACCTTGACAGGGAGCTCCTACAATGAGCAGTTCTTC
.,TRBJ2-1,TRBV5-1,few,CASSPHPDPRRFF,TGCGCCAGCAGCCCACACCCGGACCCAAGACGGTTCTTC
.,TRBJ1-1,TRBV18,.,CASSLQQGMNTEAFF,TGTGCCAGCTCGCTCCAACAGGGTATGAACACTGAAGCTTTCTTT
.,TRBJ2-7,TRBV6-1,.,CASSERSGYEQYF,TGTGCCAGCAGTGAAAGGAGCGGGTACGAGCAGTACTTC
TRBD1,TRBJ2-1,TRBV4-3,few,CASSQAYSDRGYEQFF,TGCGCCAGCAGCCAAGCCTACTCGGACAGGGGGTATGAGCAGTTCTTC
.,TRBJ2-3,TRBV12-3/TRBV12-4,.,CASSRQQDTQYF,TGTGCCAGCAGTCGACAGCAAGATACGCAGTATTTT
.,TRBJ2-7,TRBV6-5,few,CASSVTGYEQYF,TGTGCCAGCAGTGTAACTGGCTACGAGCAGTACTTC
.,TRBJ1-6,TRBV12-3/TRBV12-4,many,CASSMQDSPLHF,TGTGCCAGCAGTATGCAGGATTCACCCCTCCACTTT
.,TRBJ2-3,TRBV10-2,.,CASSAQTSGTDTQYF,TGCGCCAGCAGTGCACAAACCTCCGGCACAGATACGCAGTATTTT
.,TRBJ2-2,TRBV5-6,.,CASSLGSGLAVITGELFF,TGTGCCAGCAGCTTAGGCTCCGGACTTGCCGTTATCACCGGGGAGCTGTTTTTT
.,TRBJ2-3,TRBV7-9,.,CASSGKSTDTQYF,TGTGCCAGCAGCGGGAAAAGCACAGATACGCAGTATTTT
.,TRBJ1-5,TRBV5-1,.,CASSQVGGLQPQHF,TGCGCCAGCAGCCAGGTGGGGGGACTTCAGCCCCAGCATTTT
.,TRBJ1-3,TRBV6-5,few,CASSYSSSGNTIYF,TGTGCCAGCAGTTACTCGAGCTCTGGAAACACCATATATTTT
.,TRBJ2-7,TRBV12-3/TRBV12-4,few,CASSLGEEQYF,TGTGCCAGCAGTTTAGGGGAGGAGCAGTACTTC
.,TRBJ2-7,TRBV20-1,few,CSARDLAAYEQYF,TGCAGTGCTCGGGACTTAGCGGCCTACGAGCAGTACTTC
.,TRBJ2-1,TRBV6-5,.,CASSYSAGLNEQFF,TGTGCCAGCAGTTACTCCGCAGGCCTGAATGAGCAGTTCTTC
TRBD1,TRBJ2-2,TRBV5-1,few,CASSRQGAAGELFF,TGCGCCAGCAGCAGGCAGGGGGCTGCCGGGGAGCTGTTTTTT
.,TRBJ1-1,TRBV19,.,CASCFAENTEAFF,TGTGCCAGTTGCTTTGCTGAGAACACTGAAGCTTTCTTT
.,TRBJ2-7,TRBV5-6,.,CASSFGLSQDYEQYF,TGTGCCAGCAGCTTTGGTCTCTCCCAAGACTACGAGCAGTACTTC
.,TRBJ2-3,TRBV27,once,CASSSRDNLRTDTQYF,TGTGCCAGCAGTTCCCGGGACAACCTACGGACAGATACGCAGTATTTT
.,TRBJ2-3,TRBV12-5,.,CASGPPRQYF,TGTGCTAGTGGTCCGCCCAGGCAGTATTTT
.,TRBJ2-2,TRBV20-1,few,CSARGGDDSNTGELFF,TGCAGTGCTAGGGGTGGGGACGATTCGAACACCGGGGAGCTGTTTTTT
.,TRBJ2-7,TRBV10-3,few,CAISEGTETYEQYF,TGTGCCATCAGTGAAGGGACGGAGACCTACGAGCAGTACTTC
.,TRBJ2-5,TRBV28,.,CASSFTAAAALRETQYF,TGTGCCAGCAGTTTCACGGCGGCGGCAGCTCTCCGAGAGACCCAGTACTTC
.,TRBJ1-5,TRBV6-1,.,CASSEIGLGQPQHF,TGTGCCAGCAGTGAAATAGGTCTCGGTCAGCCCCAGCATTTT